The source of this TCR beta chain is a study of T cell repertoires in ileal Crohn's disease. Whole-study results and caveats: Sorted CD8 T cells held more high-frequency clones than CD4.

Germline CDR1 is SGHRS and CDR2 is YFSETQ. The CDR3 is 13 amino acids. Trimming took off 0 bases at V and 2 bases at J, with 5 bases between the two ends. Time point specified: inflamed ileum from the surgical specimen. Sequenced by immunoSEQ multiplex PCR; TCRdb stores in-frame clones only, minus some. The profile shows roughly 10,000 clones, around 86% of them singletons. About this clone itself: Its cognate antigen is unknown.

This TCR was sampled from an adult with Crohn's disease. The sequencing sample was made of ileal tissue. V gene TRBV5-1 combines with J gene TRBJ1-2; no clear D gene. CDR3 amino acids: CASSLGSNYGYTF. The CDR3 DNA follows: TGCGCCAGCAGCTTGGGGTCCAACTATGGCTACACCTTC.